This T cell receptor beta chain was observed in a study of blood T cell repertoires in COVID-19 (dated by TCRdb to 2020 to 2021). Regarding the research as a whole: Samples covering the acute and convalescent phases of COVID-19 were provided by collaborators in the United States, Italy and Spain. The prospective study material was composed of cDNA or gDNA derived from T cells, B-cell-depleted T cells, or PBMCs. The dataset comprised deeply sampled blood TCRbeta repertoires from subjects exposed to, actively infected with, or recovered from COVID-19. The repertoires were released in a freely available public database meant as a resource for research on the immune response to SARS-CoV-2. Samples came from the ongoing ImmuneRACE study (first 160 participants) plus 1,254 subjects from 6 global collaborators. The sample metadata nearly always contained a de-identified subject ID, COVID-19 status, age in years and sex. HLA class I and class II types, where available, came from metadata supplied by the sample provider rather than from assay-based typing. What the research found in general, with its limitations: Clinical and demographic metadata were provided uncurated, with the amount varying by source and participant.

TCRbeta CDR3 regions were amplified from genomic DNA using the immunoSEQ Assay, a bias-controlled multiplex PCR. The published analysis was carried out like this. The number of nucleated cells in each sample was estimated from the amplification of reference gene primers within the assay. To quantify the absolute abundance of each unique TCRbeta CDR3 rearrangement, sequence reads were collapsed and filtered. For each sample, productive Simpson clonality was calculated by taking the square root of Simpson's diversity index across productive rearrangements. Entries here come from immuneACCESS through TCRdb and include only in-frame sequences with V and J called. Some clones fail to appear in such tables; in the studies checked, an unresolved V gene covers under half of the shortfall, and the cause of the remainder is unknown. For V, J and clone size, that table is used; D and trimming come from the DNA. The sample table contains 95,000 to 150,000 clones; only one count was recorded for roughly 80% of them. The top ten clonotypes cover around 10% of the sample.

Each collaborating institution followed its own protocols to collect whole blood in K2EDTA tubes. For TCRbeta analysis, collaborators shipped samples in one of three forms: frozen whole blood, isolated PBMCs, or DNA extracted from either of those sample types. Comment on this clone: Which antigen it targets is not known. Base qualities are missing; no much larger clone stands one base away.

The clonotype originates from a human donor in a cohort sampled during active COVID-19. The sample taken for sequencing was peripheral blood.

The DNA reads as follows: TGTGCCAGCAGCGTAGCGACAGGGGGCGCGGGCTACACCTTC. Its coded protein is CASSVATGGAGYTF. The chain uses TRBV9 and TRBJ1-2; 10 bases in the junction line up with TRBD1. The CDR3 runs 14 residues from the cysteine to the phenylalanine. The only DNA kept is the CDR3, 42 bases in frame from the first base. V lost 0 bases and J lost 8 bases, and the count of bases not matched to a germline gene is 4. CDR1 SGDLS and CDR2 YYNGEE were looked up in the germline V gene.